Sequencing of this T cell receptor (beta chain) was carried out in a study of blood T cell repertoires in COVID-19. Participants were aged about 18 to 100 years from 24 US areas. Assay used: immunoSEQ multiplex PCR; TCRdb lists only in-frame clones, some missing. The profile shows around 250,000 clones, roughly nine tenths of them singletons. Germline V gene sequence: CDR1 LNHDA, CDR2 SQIVND (reference sequence). The CDR3 runs 15 residues. V was trimmed by 4 bases and J by 1 base, leaving 13 bases between them. V is TRBV19 and J is TRBJ1-1, with TRBD1 as a possible D gene (6 bases). The sequence was collected from a human donor in a cohort exposed to, infected with or recovered from COVID-19 (not recorded which). The donor label of this sample is uncertain. The specimen sequenced was PBMCs or T cells enriched from blood (not recorded which). DNA for the CDR3: TGTGCCAGTAGTAACCGGGCCAGGGGGAACACTGAAGCTTTCTTT. This sequence encodes CASSNRARGNTEAFF.